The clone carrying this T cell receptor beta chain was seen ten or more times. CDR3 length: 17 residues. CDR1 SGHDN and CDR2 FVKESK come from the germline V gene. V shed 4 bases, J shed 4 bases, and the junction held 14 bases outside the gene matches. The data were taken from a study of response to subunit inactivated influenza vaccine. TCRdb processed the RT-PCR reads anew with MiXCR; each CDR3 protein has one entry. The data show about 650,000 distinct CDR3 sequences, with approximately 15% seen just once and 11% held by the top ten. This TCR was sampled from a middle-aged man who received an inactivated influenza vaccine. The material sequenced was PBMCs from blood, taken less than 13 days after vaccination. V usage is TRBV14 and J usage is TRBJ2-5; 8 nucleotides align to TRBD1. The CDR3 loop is CASSPSDRVILGETQYF. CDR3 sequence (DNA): TGTGCCAGCAGCCCTTCGGACAGGGTGATTTTAGGAGAGACCCAGTACTTC.